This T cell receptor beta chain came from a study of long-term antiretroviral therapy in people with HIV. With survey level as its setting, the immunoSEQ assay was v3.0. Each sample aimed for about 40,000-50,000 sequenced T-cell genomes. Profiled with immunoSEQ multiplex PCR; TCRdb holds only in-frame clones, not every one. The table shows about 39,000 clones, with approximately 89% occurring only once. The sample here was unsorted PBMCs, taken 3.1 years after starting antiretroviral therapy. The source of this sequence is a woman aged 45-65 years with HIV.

The CDR3 nucleotides are TGTGCCAGCAGTTTTAGGGTGGCCTCCTACGAGCAGTACTTC. Residues: CASSFRVASYEQYF. The chain has TRBV27 and TRBJ2-7; no reliable D call. With 3 bases removed from V and 0 bases from J, the gap between germline ends came to 9 bases. The CDR3 has 14 residues. Germline-derived CDR1 and CDR2 are MNHEY and SMNVEV (reference sequence).